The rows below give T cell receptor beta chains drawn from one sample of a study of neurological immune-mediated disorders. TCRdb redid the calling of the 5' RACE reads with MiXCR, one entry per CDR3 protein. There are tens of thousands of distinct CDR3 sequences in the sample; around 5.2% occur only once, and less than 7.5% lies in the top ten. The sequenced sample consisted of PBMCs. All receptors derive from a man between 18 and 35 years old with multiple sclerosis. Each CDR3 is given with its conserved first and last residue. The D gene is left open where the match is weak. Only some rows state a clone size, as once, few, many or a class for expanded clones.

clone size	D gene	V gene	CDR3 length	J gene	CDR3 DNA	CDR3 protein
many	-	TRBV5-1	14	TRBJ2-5	TGCGCCAGCAGCCACGACAGGGCGGGGGAGACCCAGTACTTC	CASSHDRAGETQYF
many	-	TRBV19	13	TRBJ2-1	TGTGCCAGTAGCAAACTGCACTCCAATGAGCAGTTCTTC	CASSKLHSNEQFF
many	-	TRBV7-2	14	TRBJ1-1	TGTGCCAGCAGCTTAGCGTCGAGGGTGGGTGAAGCTTTCTTT	CASSLASRVGEAFF
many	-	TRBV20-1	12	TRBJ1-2	TGCAGTGCTAGGGGAGGGGGAGATGGCTACACCTTC	CSARGGGDGYTF
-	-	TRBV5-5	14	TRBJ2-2	TGTGCCAGCAGCTTATCCGCCGTCCCCGGGGAGCTGTTTTTT	CASSLSAVPGELFF
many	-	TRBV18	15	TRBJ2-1	TGTGCCAGCTCACCCCCGGGTGGGTCCTACAATGAGCAGTTCTTC	CASSPPGGSYNEQFF
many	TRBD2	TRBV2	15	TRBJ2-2	TGTGCCAGCAGTGGGACTAGGGCGAACACCGGGGAGCTGTTTTTT	CASSGTRANTGELFF
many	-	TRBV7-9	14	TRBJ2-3	TGTGCCAGCAGCTTAGAAGGTGGGACAGATACGCAGTATTTT	CASSLEGGTDTQYF
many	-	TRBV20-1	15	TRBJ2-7	TGCAGTGCTCGGGCACCAGACCAATACTCCTACGAGCAGTACTTC	CSARAPDQYSYEQYF
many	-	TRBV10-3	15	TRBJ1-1	TGTGCCATAAACCTAGGTCCCCAGCGGAACACTGAAGCTTTCTTT	CAINLGPQRNTEAFF
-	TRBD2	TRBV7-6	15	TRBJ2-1	TGTGCCAGCAGCCTCGGGGTAGCGGGGGTGGATGAGCAGTTCTTC	CASSLGVAGVDEQFF
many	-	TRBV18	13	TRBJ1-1	TGTGCCAGCTCACCTGACACCTACACTGAAGCTTTCTTT	CASSPDTYTEAFF
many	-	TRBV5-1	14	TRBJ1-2	TGCGCCAGCAGCGTGGAGGTCGGGACCTATGGCTACACCTTC	CASSVEVGTYGYTF
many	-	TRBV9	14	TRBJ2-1	TGTGCCAGCAGCGTACGAGGGGGGGACAATGAGCAGTTCTTC	CASSVRGGDNEQFF
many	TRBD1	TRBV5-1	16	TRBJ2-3	TGCGCCAGCAGCTGGACCGGGACAGGGAAGCGGGATACGCAGTATTTT	CASSWTGTGKRDTQYF
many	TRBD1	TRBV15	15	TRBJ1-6	TGTGCCACCAGCAGAGGGACAGGGTCGAATTCACCCCTCCACTTT	CATSRGTGSNSPLHF
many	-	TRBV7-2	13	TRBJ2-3	TGTGCCAGCAGCTTAGCGATTACAGATACGCAGTATTTT	CASSLAITDTQYF
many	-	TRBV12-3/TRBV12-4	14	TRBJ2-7	TGTGCCAGCAGGTCGACAGAGAACCCCTACGAGCAGTACTTC	CASRSTENPYEQYF
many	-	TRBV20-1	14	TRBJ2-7	TGCAGTGCTAGTCGAACAGCGAGCACCTACGAGCAGTACTTC	CSASRTASTYEQYF
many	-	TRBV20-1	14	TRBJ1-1	TGCAGTGCTGCGGGAGAAAGGGGGGCCACTGAAGCTTTCTTT	CSAAGERGATEAFF
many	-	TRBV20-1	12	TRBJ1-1	TGCAGTGCTAGAAACAGCCAAACTGAAGCTTTCTTT	CSARNSQTEAFF
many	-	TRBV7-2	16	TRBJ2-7	TGTGCCAGCAGCTTATCGGGCGACCAAGAAGACTACGAGCAGTACTTC	CASSLSGDQEDYEQYF
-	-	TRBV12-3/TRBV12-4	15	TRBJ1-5	TGTGCCAGCAGTTACGGACAGCTAAGCAATCAGCCCCAGAATTTT	CASSYGQLSNQPQNF
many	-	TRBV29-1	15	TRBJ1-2	TGCAGCGTTGAAGATCCCAGGGCCCTTAACTATGGCTACACCTTC	CSVEDPRALNYGYTF
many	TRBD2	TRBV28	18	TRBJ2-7	TGTGCCAGCAGTTTAGCACTAGCGGGAGGGTCCCCGAGTCCCGAGCAGTACTTC	CASSLALAGGSPSPEQYF
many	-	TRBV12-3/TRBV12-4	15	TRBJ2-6	TGTGCCAGCAGTTTCATGGTGACTGGGGCCAACGTCCTGACTTTC	CASSFMVTGANVLTF
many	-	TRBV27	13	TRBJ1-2	TGTGCCAGCAGCCAGCATGGGTCTCAAGGCTACACCTTC	CASSQHGSQGYTF
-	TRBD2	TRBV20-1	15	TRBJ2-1	TGCAGTGCCCCCTCCCGGACTAGCTCCGGCAATGAGCAGTTCTTC	CSAPSRTSSGNEQFF
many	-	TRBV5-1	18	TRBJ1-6	TGCGCCAGCAGTCGGAGGGGAGGAGGATCGGGATATAATTCACCCCTCCACTTT	CASSRRGGGSGYNSPLHF
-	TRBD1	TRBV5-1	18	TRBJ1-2	TGCGCCAGCAGCTTGGCCCCCCGACAGGGGAGGGAGGTTGATGGCTACACCTTC	CASSLAPRQGREVDGYTF
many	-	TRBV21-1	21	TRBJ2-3	TGTGCCAGCAGCACCAAGCCGGGACAGGGTATTTCGTGGACTCAGACAGATACGCAGTATTTT	CASSTKPGQGISWTQTDTQYF
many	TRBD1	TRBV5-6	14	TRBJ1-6	TGTGCCAGCAGGAGGACAGGGCAGGGTCGGGCCCTCCACTTT	CASRRTGQGRALHF
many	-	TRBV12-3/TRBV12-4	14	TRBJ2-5	TGTGCCAGCAGCCCACCGGGGACCCAAGAGACCCAGTACTTC	CASSPPGTQETQYF
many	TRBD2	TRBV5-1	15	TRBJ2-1	TGCGCCAGCAGCAAAGGGACTAGCGGGACTAATGAGCAGTTCTTC	CASSKGTSGTNEQFF
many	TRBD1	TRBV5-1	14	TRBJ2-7	TGCGCCAGCAGCTCCAGACAGGGCCTGGGCGAGCAGTACTTC	CASSSRQGLGEQYF
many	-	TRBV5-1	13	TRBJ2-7	TGCGCCAGCAGCTTGGTGTCAGGTGACGAGCAGTACTTC	CASSLVSGDEQYF
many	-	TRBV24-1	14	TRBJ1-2	TGTGCCACCAGTGACACGGGACGGAGTTATGGCTACACCTTC	CATSDTGRSYGYTF
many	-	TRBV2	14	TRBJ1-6	TGTGCCAGCAGAAGGCCTGCCTATAATTCACCCCTCCACTTT	CASRRPAYNSPLHF
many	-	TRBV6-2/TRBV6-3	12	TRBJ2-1	TGTGCCAGCAGTTATCGGGTAGTTGAGCAGTTCTTC	CASSYRVVEQFF
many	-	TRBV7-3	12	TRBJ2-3	TGTGCCAGCAGCTTTAGAGCAGATACGCAGTATTTT	CASSFRADTQYF
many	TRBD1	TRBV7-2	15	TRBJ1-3	TGTGCCAGCAGCCCGGGACAGTCCTCTAGAAACACCATATATTTT	CASSPGQSSRNTIYF
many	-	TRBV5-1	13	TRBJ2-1	TGCGCCAGCAGCTTCCAGGTTCACAATGAGCAGTTCTTC	CASSFQVHNEQFF
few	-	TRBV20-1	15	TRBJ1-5	TGCAGTGCTAGAGGGGGGTATGGAAGCAATCAGCCCCAGAATTTT	CSARGGYGSNQPQNF
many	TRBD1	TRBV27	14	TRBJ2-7	TGTGCCAGCAGGCCTGGGACAGGCTCGCGGGAGCAGTACTTC	CASRPGTGSREQYF
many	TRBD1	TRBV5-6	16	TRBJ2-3	TGTGCCAGCAGCGCCCCGGGACAGGGGGCTGCAGATACGCAGTATTTT	CASSAPGQGAADTQYF
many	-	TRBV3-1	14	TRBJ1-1	TGTGCCAGCAGCCCCTTGATAGAGAACACTGAAGCTTTCTTT	CASSPLIENTEAFF
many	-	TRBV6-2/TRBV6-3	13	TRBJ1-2	TGTGCCAGCAGTAGAGGAACCCTCGTTGGCTACACCTTC	CASSRGTLVGYTF
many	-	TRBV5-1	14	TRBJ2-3	TGCGCCAGCAGCGTGGGACTTGGAACAGATACGCAGTATTTT	CASSVGLGTDTQYF